The clone carrying this TCR beta chain was counted a single time. Assay used: immunoSEQ multiplex PCR; TCRdb lists only in-frame clones, some missing. The sample records 100,000 to 150,000 clones, more than 85% being singletons. The data were taken from a study of T cell responses to AZD1222 COVID-19 vaccine. Per the germline V gene, CDR1 is MNHEY and CDR2 is SMNVEV (reference sequence). The CDR3 runs 16 residues. V gave up 6 bases and J gave up 5 bases, with 22 bases separating them. Sequenced material: peripheral blood, taken on day 0 of AZD1222 vaccination. The clonotype originates from an adult in good health. This sequence joins TRBV27 and TRBJ1-1, with a weak D call TRBD1 (6 bases). The CDR3 spells CASRGFTWGRDTEAFF. CDR3 DNA sequence: TGTGCCAGCAGAGGCTTCACCTGGGGGCGGGATACTGAAGCTTTCTTT.